The subject of this entry is one T cell receptor beta chain. Its target is unknown. Assay: immunoSEQ multiplex PCR; the TCRdb copy retains only in-frame clones and omits some. The repertoire has over 45,000 clones, roughly 89% of them found once; the top ten carry about 3.5%. This sample stems from a study of neoadjuvant nivolumab and ipilimumab in lung cancer. As for the study in general: Patients got nivolumab 3 mg/kg on days 1, 15 and 29; combination added ipilimumab 1 mg/kg day 1. Study findings and constraints: From pretherapy to surgery, tumor richness and clonality rose with dual therapy. Pathologic regression was not significantly tied to TCR clonality.

Germline V gene data show CDR1 as SGHRS and CDR2 as YFSETQ. CDR3 length: 15 residues. Trimming removed 1 base from V and 0 bases from J, with 7 bases in between. The chain carries TRBV5-1 and TRBJ2-2; no reliable D call. The receptor's source is an adult with non-small cell lung cancer. Some clones in this sample may be carry-over from other donors' samples. The source was blood, collected before neoadjuvant nivolumab, alone or with ipilimumab. The CDR3: CASSLFIANTGELFF. CDR3 DNA: TGCGCCAGCAGCTTGTTCATCGCGAACACCGGGGAGCTGTTTTTT.